This TCR beta chain was recorded in a study of T cell changes during pregnancy in multiple sclerosis (dated by TCRdb to 2018 to 2020). With regard to the full study: The study examined how the T cell repertoire changed over the course of pregnancy in women with multiple sclerosis.

Receptor amplification or capture employed the immunoSEQ multiplex PCR assay. Entries here come from immuneACCESS through TCRdb and include only in-frame sequences with V and J called. Some clones fail to appear in such tables; in the studies checked, an unresolved V gene covers under half of the shortfall, and the cause of the remainder is unknown. Counted in this sample were 40,000 or so clones; about nine tenths of them appeared once. The biggest ten clones account for about 5.9% of the sample. In regard to this clone: Its recognized antigen is unknown. Nothing much larger sits one base from this clone, and base qualities are not available.

The clonotype was recovered from a female donor with multiple sclerosis, enrolled in a pregnancy study. This material consisted of CD8+ T cells from peripheral blood mononuclear cells, taken in the second trimester of pregnancy.

The sequenced DNA: TGTGCCAGCAGCTTAGTCGGCGGGGGGGTTCAAGAGACCCAGTACTTC. Protein translation: CASSLVGGGVQETQYF. The chain links TRBV7-9 with TRBJ2-5; 9 bases in the junction line up with TRBD2. Sequences SEHNR (CDR1) and FQNEAQ (CDR2) are obtained from the germline V gene (reference sequence). V has 1 base trimmed and J has 2 bases trimmed; junction bases matching no gene number 5. Counted from cysteine to phenylalanine, this CDR3 has 16 amino acids. This entry keeps only the CDR3 DNA: 48 bases, framed from base 1.